This is a list of T cell receptor beta chains from one sample in a study of blood T cell repertoires in COVID-19. Here immunoSEQ multiplex PCR was the method, and the copy in TCRdb shows in-frame clones only, minus some. This table holds around 68,000 clones, about 90% found once. The sequenced sample consisted of peripheral blood. All receptors come from a man in his forties or fifties with COVID-19, enrolled during active disease. CDR3s include the opening cysteine and the closing phenylalanine or tryptophan. The order of the fields is V gene, J gene, D gene, CDR3 protein. D genes are given only for firm matches.

TRBV6-5,TRBJ1-2,TRBD1,CASTGQGARGYTF
TRBV10-3,TRBJ1-6,NA,CAISESGGQEDYNSPLHF
TRBV27,TRBJ2-1,NA,CASSFNPGSLYNEQFF
TRBV19,TRBJ2-5,TRBD1,CASSIGTGGQETQYF
TRBV5-1,TRBJ2-5,TRBD1,CASSLGGQGKETQYF
TRBV5-4,TRBJ2-7,TRBD1,CASSLRTGGSDEQYF
TRBV3-1/TRBV3-2,TRBJ1-1,NA,CASSQEGGRLEAFF
TRBV28,TRBJ2-7,TRBD1,CASGLTGAYEQYF
TRBV5-6,TRBJ1-5,TRBD1,CASSLAVTGGLNQPQHF
TRBV7-2,TRBJ1-6,NA,CASSLAVQGNSPLHF